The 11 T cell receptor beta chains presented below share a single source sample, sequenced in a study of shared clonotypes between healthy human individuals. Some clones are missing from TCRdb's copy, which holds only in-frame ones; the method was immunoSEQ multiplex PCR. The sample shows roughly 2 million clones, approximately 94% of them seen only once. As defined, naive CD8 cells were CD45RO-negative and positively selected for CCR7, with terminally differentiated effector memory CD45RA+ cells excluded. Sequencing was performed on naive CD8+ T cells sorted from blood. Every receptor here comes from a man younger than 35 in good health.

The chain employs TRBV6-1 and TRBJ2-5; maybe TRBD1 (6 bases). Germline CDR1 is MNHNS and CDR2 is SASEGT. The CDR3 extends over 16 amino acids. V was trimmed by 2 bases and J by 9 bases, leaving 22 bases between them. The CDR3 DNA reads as TGTGCCAGCAGTGAACGTGAAGAAGAGGGGGTCCTGGCCCAGTACTTC. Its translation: CASSEREEEGVLAQYF.

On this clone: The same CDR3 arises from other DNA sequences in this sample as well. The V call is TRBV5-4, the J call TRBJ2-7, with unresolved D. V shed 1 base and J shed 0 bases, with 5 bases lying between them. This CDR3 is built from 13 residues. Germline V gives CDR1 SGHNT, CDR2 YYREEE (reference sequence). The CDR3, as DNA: TGTGCCAGCAGCTTGAAGGGCTCCTACGAGCAGTACTTC. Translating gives CASSLKGSYEQYF.

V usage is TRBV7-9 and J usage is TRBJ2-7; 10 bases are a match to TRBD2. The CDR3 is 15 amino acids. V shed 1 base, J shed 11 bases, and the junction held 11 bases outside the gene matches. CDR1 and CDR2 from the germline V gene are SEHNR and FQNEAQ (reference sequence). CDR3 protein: CASSLEAPSGSGKYF. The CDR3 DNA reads TGTGCCAGCAGCTTAGAGGCTCCTAGCGGGAGCGGGAAGTACTTC. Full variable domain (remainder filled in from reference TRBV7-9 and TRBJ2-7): DTGVSQNPRHKITKRGQNVTFRCDPISEHNRLYWYRQTLGQGPEFLTYFQNEAQLEKSRLLSDRFSAERPKGSFSTLEIQRTEQGDSAMYLCASSLEAPSGSGKYFGPGTRLTVT.

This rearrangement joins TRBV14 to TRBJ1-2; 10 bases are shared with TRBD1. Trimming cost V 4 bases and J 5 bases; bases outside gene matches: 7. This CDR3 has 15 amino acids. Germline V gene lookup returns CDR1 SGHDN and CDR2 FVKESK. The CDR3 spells CASSLRQGAGYGYTF. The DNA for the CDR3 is TGTGCCAGCAGCCTACGACAGGGGGCAGGGTATGGCTACACCTTC.

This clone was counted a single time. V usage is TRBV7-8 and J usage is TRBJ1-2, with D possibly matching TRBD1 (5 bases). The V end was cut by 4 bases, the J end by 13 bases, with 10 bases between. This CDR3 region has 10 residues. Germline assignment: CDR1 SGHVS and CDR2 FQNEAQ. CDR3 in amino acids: CASSWGMITF. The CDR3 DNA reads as TGTGCCAGCAGCTGGGGGATGATCACCTTC.

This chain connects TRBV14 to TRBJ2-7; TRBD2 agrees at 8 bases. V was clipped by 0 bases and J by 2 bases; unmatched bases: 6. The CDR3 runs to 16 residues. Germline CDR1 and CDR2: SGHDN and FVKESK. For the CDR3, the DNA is TGTGCCAGCAGCCAAGATAGCGGGGTCCCTGCCTACGAGCAGTACTTC. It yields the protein CASSQDSGVPAYEQYF.

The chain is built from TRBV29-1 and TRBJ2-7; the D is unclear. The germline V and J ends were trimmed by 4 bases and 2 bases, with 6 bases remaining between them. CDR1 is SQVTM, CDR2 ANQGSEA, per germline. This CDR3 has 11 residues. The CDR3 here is CSVGNPYEQYF. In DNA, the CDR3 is TGCAGCGTTGGAAATCCCTACGAGCAGTACTTC.

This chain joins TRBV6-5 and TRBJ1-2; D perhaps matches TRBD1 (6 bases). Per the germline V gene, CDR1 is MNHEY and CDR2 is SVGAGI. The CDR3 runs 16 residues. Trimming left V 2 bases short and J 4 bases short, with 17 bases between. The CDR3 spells CASSYGETGGLYGYTF. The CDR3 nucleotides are TGTGCCAGCAGTTACGGCGAGACAGGCGGACTCTATGGCTACACCTTC.

This CDR3 is CASNRGGTGGGEKLFF. CDR3 DNA sequence: TGTGCCAGCAACCGAGGAGGGACAGGGGGCGGTGAAAAACTGTTTTTT. The chain couples TRBV6-6 to TRBJ1-4, with 12 nucleotides matching TRBD1. The J segment lost 7 bases and the V segment lost 7 bases, leaving 10 bases of the junction unmatched. Germline CDR1 reads MNHNY; CDR2 reads SVGAGI (reference sequence). The CDR3 spans 16 residues.

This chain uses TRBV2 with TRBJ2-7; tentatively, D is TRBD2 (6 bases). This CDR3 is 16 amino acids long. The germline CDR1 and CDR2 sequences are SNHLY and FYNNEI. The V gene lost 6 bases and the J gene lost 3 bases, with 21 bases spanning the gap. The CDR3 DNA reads TGTGCCAGCAGCGAGAGGCTCACTAGCTTGTTCTACGAGCAGTACTTC. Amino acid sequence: CASSERLTSLFYEQYF.

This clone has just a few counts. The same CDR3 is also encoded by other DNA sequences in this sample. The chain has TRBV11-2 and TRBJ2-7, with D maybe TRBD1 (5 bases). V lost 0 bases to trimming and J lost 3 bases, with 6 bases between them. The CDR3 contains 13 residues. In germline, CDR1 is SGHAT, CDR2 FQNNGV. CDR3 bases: TGTGCCAGCAGCTTAGATACAGGCTACGAGCAGTACTTC. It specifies CASSLDTGYEQYF.